The clone carrying this T cell receptor (beta chain) was seen at least ten times. The antigen remains unidentified. The sample originates from a study of response to subunit inactivated influenza vaccine. TCRdb independently ran MiXCR on the RT-PCR reads; one entry per CDR3 protein. Here the sample spans roughly 460,000 distinct CDR3 sequences, about 10% being singletons. Study-wide findings and caveats: Seasonal influenza vaccination, on each occasion, was suggested by the authors to recruit few new T cells.

Germline V gene data show CDR1 as SGDLS and CDR2 as YYNGEE. CDR3 size: 16 residues. Trimming took 4 bases from V and 6 from J, leaving 20 bases between them. The material sequenced was PBMCs from blood, taken 45 days after vaccination. V gene TRBV9 combines with J gene TRBJ2-1, with unresolved D. The clonotype comes from a man aged 45-60 years who received an inactivated influenza vaccine. The CDR3 reads CASSPQRLLKGNEQFF. CDR3 DNA sequence: TGTGCCAGCAGCCCACAGAGACTCCTTAAGGGCAATGAGCAGTTCTTC.